This TCR beta chain emerged from a study of blood T cell repertoires in COVID-19 (TCRdb year 2020). Study-level background: The collaborator samples originated in the United States, Italy and Spain and spanned the acute and convalescent phases of COVID-19. The prospective study material was composed of cDNA or gDNA derived from T cells, B-cell-depleted T cells, or PBMCs. The dataset comprised deeply sampled blood TCRbeta repertoires from subjects exposed to, actively infected with, or recovered from COVID-19. The repertoires were released in a freely available public database meant as a resource for research on the immune response to SARS-CoV-2. The samples were drawn from the first 160 participants of the ongoing ImmuneRACE study and from 1,254 subjects provided by 6 global collaborators. Sample metadata almost always included a de-identified subject ID, COVID-19 status, age in years and sex. Where HLA class I and class II types were available, the types were taken from metadata supplied by the sample provider, not from assay-based typing. The investigation overall reported the following: The quantity of clinical and demographic metadata differed by source and by participant and was supplied without curation.

This clone is a singleton in its sample. What antigen it recognizes has not been identified. Base-call qualities are not available, and no considerably larger clone is one nucleotide away. Whole blood was collected in K2EDTA tubes by collaborating institutions according to the institutions' own protocols. Collaborator samples were shipped for TCRbeta analysis as frozen whole blood, isolated PBMCs, or DNA extracted from either sample type. V and J are truncated by 6 bases and 2 bases respectively, leaving an intervening sequence of 11 bases. There are 15 amino acids in the CDR3, from cysteine to phenylalanine inclusive. The retained sequence is limited to the CDR3, 45 bases, with the frame set at the first base. As encoded in the germline V gene (reference sequence), CDR1 is LNHDA while CDR2 is SQIVND. TCRbeta CDR3 regions were amplified from genomic DNA using the immunoSEQ Assay, a bias-controlled multiplex PCR. The original methods were these. The number of nucleated cells in each sample was estimated by amplification of reference gene primers within the assay. Sequence reads were collapsed and filtered to measure the absolute abundance of every unique TCRbeta CDR3 rearrangement. For each sample, productive Simpson clonality was calculated as the square root of Simpson's diversity index over productive rearrangements. This is the immuneACCESS table as TCRdb keeps it, with only in-frame sequences that have V and J called. A part of the clones is gone; compared with another copy, unresolved V genes explain less than half, and the rest is unexplained. V and J calls and clone size are as listed in that table; D and trimming were resolved from the DNA. For this sample the table gives fewer than 300,000 clones, of which about 89% were detected only once. Around 0.84% of the sample is taken by the ten largest.

The chain links TRBV19 with TRBJ2-6; the D gene is perhaps TRBD1, from 5 matching bases. The sequenced material came from peripheral blood. The sequence was obtained from a man aged 25 to 40 with acute or convalescent COVID-19. The sequenced DNA: TGTGCCAGTAGGAACAGGTCGCCTGGGGCCAACGTCCTGACTTTC. It specifies CASRNRSPGANVLTF.